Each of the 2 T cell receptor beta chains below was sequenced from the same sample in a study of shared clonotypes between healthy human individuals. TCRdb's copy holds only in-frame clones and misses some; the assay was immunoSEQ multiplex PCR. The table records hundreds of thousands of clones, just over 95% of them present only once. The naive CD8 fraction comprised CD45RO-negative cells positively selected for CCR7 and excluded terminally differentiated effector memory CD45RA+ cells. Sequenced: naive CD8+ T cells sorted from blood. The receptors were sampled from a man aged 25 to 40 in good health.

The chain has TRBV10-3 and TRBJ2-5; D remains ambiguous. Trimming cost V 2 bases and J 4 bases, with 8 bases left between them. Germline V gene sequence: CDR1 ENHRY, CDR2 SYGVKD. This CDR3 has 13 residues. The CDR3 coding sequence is TGTGCCATCAGTGAGGGCACAAGAGAGACCCAGTACTTC. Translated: CAISEGTRETQYF.

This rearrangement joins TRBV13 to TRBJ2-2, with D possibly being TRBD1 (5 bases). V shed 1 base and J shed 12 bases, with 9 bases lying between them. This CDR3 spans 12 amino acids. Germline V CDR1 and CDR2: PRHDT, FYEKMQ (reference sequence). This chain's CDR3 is CASSLEQDKLFF. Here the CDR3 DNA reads TGTGCCAGCAGCTTAGAACAGGATAAGCTGTTTTTT.